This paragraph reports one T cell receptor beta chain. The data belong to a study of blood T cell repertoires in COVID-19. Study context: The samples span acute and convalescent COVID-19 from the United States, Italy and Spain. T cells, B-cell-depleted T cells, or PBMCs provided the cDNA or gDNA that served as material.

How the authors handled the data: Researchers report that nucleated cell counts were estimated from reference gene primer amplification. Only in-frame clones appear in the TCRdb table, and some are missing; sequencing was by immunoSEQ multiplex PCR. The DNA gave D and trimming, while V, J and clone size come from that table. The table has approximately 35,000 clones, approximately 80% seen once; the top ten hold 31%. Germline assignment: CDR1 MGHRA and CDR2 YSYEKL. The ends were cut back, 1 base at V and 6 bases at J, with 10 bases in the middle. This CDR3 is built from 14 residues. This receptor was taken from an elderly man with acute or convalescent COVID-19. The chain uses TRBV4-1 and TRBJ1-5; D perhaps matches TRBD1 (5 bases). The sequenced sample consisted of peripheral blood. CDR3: CASSQATALQPQHF. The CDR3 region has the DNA TGCGCCAGCAGCCAAGCGACAGCTCTTCAGCCCCAGCATTTT.